This TCR beta chain was recovered during a study of human T cells and chemical hapten exposure. The overall study: Patients additionally received therapeutic doses of diphenylcyclopropenone on the scalp once a week, and this continued throughout the roughly 26-week study.

J gave up 7 bases and V 5 bases, and 13 bases lay outside the gene matches. The CDR3 covers 17 residues. Findings and limits, study-wide: Sensitizing with DPC caused no change in TCRs above 1 in 1000 frequency.

Documented time point: patch test 1, 2 weeks after DPC sensitization. Sample treatment: therapeutic diphenylcyclopropenone sensitization with weekly scalp DPC. Total RNA was isolated from whole blood that had not been fractionated. TCRdb analysed the RACE reads with MiXCR anew, one entry per CDR3 protein. The sample has over 35,000 distinct CDR3 sequences; about 4.2% are singletons. This clonotype was picked up many times. The antigen remains unidentified. V usage is TRBV12-3 or TRBV12-4 and J usage is TRBJ2-1; 11 bases agree with TRBD2. The TCR was taken from a man aged 50-59 years with alopecia areata. Some clones in this sample may be carry-over from other donors' samples. The specimen was whole blood, collected in connection with sensitization to the hapten diphenylcyclopropenone (DPC). Here the CDR3 DNA reads TGTGCCAGCAGTCCGGGACTAGCGGAACTTCAAGGGAATGAGCAGTTCTTC. Its translation: CASSPGLAELQGNEQFF.